The 6 T cell receptor beta chains below were found in one sample sequenced in a study of T-cell reconstitution after alpha-beta-depleted transplantation in children. It was with unique molecular identifiers that the TCRbeta library was prepared. TCRdb redid the calling of the PCR reads with MiXCR, one entry per CDR3 protein. The sample contains some 600,000 distinct CDR3 sequences, under 15% of which appear only once. Here the sequenced sample was PBMCs, mostly from graft donor cells, taken 360 days after TCRalphabeta/CD19-depleted stem cell transplant. The receptors stem from a male patient younger than 18 who had a stem cell transplant for acute myeloid leukemia, so the T cells may come from the graft donor.

The chain has TRBV14 and TRBJ2-7, with D perhaps TRBD2 (6 bases). Trimming pared 4 bases from V and 2 bases from J, leaving 9 bases between. Germline-derived CDR1 and CDR2 are SGHDN and FVKESK. The length of the CDR3 is 13 residues. The CDR3 coding sequence is TGTGCCAGCAGCCCAGCGGGCCCCTACGAGCAGTACTTC. It is translated as CASSPAGPYEQYF.

The table lists this clonotype with a few counts. The CDR3 nucleotides read TGTGCCAGCAGCTCCGGACAGACTACTATTAACTATGGCTACACCTTC. Protein: CASSSGQTTINYGYTF. The V call is TRBV7-2, the J call TRBJ1-2, with D possibly being TRBD1 (6 bases). Germline CDR1 SGHTA, CDR2 FQGNSA. The V end lost 4 bases, the J end lost 1 base, and 16 bases lay between the germline ends. This CDR3 is built from 16 residues.

Only a few counts were recorded for this clonotype. The CDR3 loop reads CSAFDPSGVAGDTYEQYF. CDR3 bases: TGCAGTGCGTTCGACCCGTCCGGAGTGGCGGGAGATACCTACGAGCAGTACTTC. V usage is TRBV20-1 and J usage is TRBJ2-7; 7 bases fit TRBD2. Germline CDR1 is DFQATT and CDR2 is SNEGSKA (reference sequence). The V gene end was trimmed by 6 bases and the J gene end by 2 bases; junction bases not matched to a gene: 22. The CDR3 covers 18 residues.

The sample holds many counts of this clonotype. This chain uses TRBV5-1 with TRBJ2-1; 11 nucleotides agree with TRBD2. Losses at the gene ends were 4 bases for V and 4 bases for J; bases not matched to a gene: 4. The CDR3 consists of 15 residues. Germline V gene sequence: CDR1 SGHRS, CDR2 YFSETQ. The CDR3 sequence is CASSPTSGNYNEQFF. CDR3 nucleotide sequence: TGCGCCAGCAGCCCGACTAGCGGGAATTACAATGAGCAGTTCTTC. Looking up the rest from reference TRBV5-1 and TRBJ2-1 gives the full variable domain: KAGVTQTPRYLIKTRGQQVTLSCSPISGHRSVSWYQQTPGQGLQFLFEYFSETQRNKGNFPGRFSGRQFSNSRSEMNVSTLELGDSALYLCASSPTSGNYNEQFFGPGTRLTVL.

This clonotype was seen ten or more times. CDR3 sequence (DNA): TGTGCCAGCACCTCGGACGGGCGCTCCTACGAGCAGTACTTC. Translation gives CASTSDGRSYEQYF. This chain uses TRBV6-2 or TRBV6-3 with TRBJ2-7; D not resolved. The germline V and J ends were trimmed by 7 bases and 0 bases, with 13 bases remaining between them. Germline CDR1 MNHEY, CDR2 SVGEGT. CDR3 length: 14 residues.

V gene TRBV6-2 or TRBV6-3 combines with J gene TRBJ2-7; D is ambiguous. V lost 5 bases and J 2 bases, leaving 10 bases between the germline ends. The CDR3 is 13 amino acids. From germline, CDR1 is MNHEY and CDR2 SVGEGT. DNA of the CDR3: TGTGCCAGCAGTAACACTGAAGCCTACGAGCAGTACTTC. Protein sequence: CASSNTEAYEQYF.